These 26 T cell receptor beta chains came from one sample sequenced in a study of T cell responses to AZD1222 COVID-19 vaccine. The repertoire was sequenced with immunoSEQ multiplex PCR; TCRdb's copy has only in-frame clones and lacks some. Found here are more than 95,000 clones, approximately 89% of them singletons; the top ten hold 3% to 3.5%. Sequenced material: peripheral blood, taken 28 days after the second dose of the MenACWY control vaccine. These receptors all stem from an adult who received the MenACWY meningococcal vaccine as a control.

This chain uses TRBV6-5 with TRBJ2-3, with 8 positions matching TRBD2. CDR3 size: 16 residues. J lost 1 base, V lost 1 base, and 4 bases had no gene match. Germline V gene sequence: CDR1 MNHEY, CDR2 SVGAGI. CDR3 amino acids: CASSYFRAGGTDTQYF. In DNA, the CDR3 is TGTGCCAGCAGTTACTTTCGAGCGGGGGGCACAGATACGCAGTATTTT.

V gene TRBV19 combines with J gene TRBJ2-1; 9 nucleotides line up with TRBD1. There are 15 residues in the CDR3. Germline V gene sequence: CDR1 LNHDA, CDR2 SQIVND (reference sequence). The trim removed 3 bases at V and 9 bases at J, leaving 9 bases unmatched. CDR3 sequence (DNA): TGTGCCAGTAGTATCTCCGACAGGGGGGGAATTGAGCAGTTCTTC. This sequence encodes CASSISDRGGIEQFF.

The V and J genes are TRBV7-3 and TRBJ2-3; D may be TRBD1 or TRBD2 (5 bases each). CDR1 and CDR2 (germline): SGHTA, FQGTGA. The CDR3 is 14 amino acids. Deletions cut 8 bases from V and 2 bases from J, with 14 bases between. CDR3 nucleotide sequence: TGTGCCAGCGAGGGGCGGACAACCACAGATACGCAGTATTTT. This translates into CASEGRTTTDTQYF.

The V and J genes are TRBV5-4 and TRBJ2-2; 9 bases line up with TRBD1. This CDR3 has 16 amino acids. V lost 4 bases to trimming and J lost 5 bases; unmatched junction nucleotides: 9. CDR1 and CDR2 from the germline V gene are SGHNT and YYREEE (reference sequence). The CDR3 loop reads CASSTGGAPGTGELFF. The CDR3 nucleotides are TGTGCCAGCAGCACAGGGGGCGCCCCGGGAACCGGGGAGCTGTTTTTT.

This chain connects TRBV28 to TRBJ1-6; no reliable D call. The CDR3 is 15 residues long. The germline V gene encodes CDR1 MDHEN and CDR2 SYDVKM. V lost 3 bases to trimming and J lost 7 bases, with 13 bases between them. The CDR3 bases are TGTGCCAGCAGTTTTAGAGCCTCACTCAATTCACCCCTCCACTTT. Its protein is CASSFRASLNSPLHF. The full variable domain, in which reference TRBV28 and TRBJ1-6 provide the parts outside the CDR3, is DVKVTQSSRYLVKRTGEKVFLECVQDMDHENMFWYRQDPGLGLRLIYFSYDVKMKEKGDIPEGYSVSREKKERFSLILESASTNQTSMYLCASSFRASLNSPLHFGNGTRLTVT.

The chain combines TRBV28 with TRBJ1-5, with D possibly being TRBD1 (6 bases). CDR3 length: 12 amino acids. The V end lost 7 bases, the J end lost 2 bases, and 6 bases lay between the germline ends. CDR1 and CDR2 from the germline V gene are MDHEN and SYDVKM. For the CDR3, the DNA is TGTGCCAGCACAGGGGGCAATCAGCCCCAGCATTTT. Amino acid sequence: CASTGGNQPQHF.

CDR3 amino acids: CASSPTAAGRGEAFF. The CDR3 bases are TGTGCCAGCTCACCGACCGCGGCGGGTCGTGGTGAAGCTTTCTTT. This rearrangement joins TRBV18 to TRBJ1-1; D unresolved. V was pared by 3 bases and J by 7 bases, with 18 bases between. The CDR3 runs to 15 residues. Germline loops: CDR1 KGHSH, CDR2 LQKENI. Together with reference TRBV18 and TRBJ1-1, the CDR3 gives the full variable domain: NAGVMQNPRHLVRRRGQEARLRCSPMKGHSHVYWYRQLPEEGLKFMVYLQKENIIDESGMPKERFSAEFPKEGPSILRIQQVVRGDSAAYFCASSPTAAGRGEAFFGQGTRLTVV.

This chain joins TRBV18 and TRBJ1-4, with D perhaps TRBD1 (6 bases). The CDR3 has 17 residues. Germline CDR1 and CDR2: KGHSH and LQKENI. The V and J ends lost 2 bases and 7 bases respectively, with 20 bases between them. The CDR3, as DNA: TGTGCCAGCTCACCAAGCGTTGGTAGGGGGGATCGTGAAAAACTGTTTTTT. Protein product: CASSPSVGRGDREKLFF.

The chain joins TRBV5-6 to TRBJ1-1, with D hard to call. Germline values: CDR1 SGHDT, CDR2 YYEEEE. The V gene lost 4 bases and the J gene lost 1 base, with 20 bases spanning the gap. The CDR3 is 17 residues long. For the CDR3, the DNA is TGTGCCAGCAGCCCCCGACCCAGCTGGAGCAAGAACACTGAAGCTTTCTTT. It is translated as CASSPRPSWSKNTEAFF.

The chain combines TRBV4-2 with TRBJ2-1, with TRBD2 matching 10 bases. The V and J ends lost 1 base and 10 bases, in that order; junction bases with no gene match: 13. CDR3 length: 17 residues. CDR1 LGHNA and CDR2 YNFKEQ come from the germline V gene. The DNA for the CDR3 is TGTGCCAGCAGCCAAGTGAACCTAGCGGGGGTAACGGGAGAGCAGTTCTTC. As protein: CASSQVNLAGVTGEQFF.

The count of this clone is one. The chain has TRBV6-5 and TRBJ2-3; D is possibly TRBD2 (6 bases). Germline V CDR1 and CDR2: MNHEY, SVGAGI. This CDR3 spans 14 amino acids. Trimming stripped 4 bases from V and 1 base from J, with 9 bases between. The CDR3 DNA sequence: TGTGCCAGCAGTTTATCGGGGGGCACAGATACGCAGTATTTT. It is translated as CASSLSGGTDTQYF.

The DNA for the CDR3 is TGTGCCAGCAGCACAACAGGGATCGGCGAGCAGTTCTTC. Protein sequence: CASSTTGIGEQFF. V usage is TRBV5-6 and J usage is TRBJ2-1; TRBD1 might be the D (6 bases). V was shortened by 4 bases and J by 10 bases, with 15 bases between the two germline ends. This CDR3 is 13 amino acids long. Germline V gives CDR1 SGHDT, CDR2 YYEEEE.

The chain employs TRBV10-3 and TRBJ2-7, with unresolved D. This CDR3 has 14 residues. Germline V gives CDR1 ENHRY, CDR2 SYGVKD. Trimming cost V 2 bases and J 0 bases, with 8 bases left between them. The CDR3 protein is CAISEPRSSYEQYF. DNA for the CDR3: TGTGCCATCAGTGAGCCGAGGAGCTCCTACGAGCAGTACTTC.

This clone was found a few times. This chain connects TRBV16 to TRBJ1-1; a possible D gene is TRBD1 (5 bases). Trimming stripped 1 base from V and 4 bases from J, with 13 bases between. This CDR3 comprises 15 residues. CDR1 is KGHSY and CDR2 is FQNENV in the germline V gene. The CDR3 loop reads CASSQFSGTGTEAFF. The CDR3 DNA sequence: TGTGCCAGCAGCCAATTTTCGGGGACCGGCACTGAAGCTTTCTTT.

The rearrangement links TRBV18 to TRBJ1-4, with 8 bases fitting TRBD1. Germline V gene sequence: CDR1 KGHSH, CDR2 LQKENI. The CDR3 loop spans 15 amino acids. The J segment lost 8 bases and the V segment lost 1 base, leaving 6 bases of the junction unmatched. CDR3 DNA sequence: TGTGCCAGCTCACCACTCGGACAGGGAGGAGAAAAACTGTTTTTT. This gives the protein CASSPLGQGGEKLFF.

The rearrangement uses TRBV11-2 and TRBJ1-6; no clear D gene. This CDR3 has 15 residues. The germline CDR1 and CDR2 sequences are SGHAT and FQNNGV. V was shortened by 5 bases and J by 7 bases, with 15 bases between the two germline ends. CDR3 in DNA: TGTGCCAGCAGCGCAGAAAGAACACAAAATTCACCCCTCCACTTT. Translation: CASSAERTQNSPLHF.

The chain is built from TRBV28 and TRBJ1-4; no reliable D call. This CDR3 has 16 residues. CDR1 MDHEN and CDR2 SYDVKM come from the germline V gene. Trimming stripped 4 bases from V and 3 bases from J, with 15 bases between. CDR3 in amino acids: CASSSRVAGSNEKLFF. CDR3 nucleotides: TGTGCCAGCAGTTCCCGAGTGGCGGGGTCTAATGAAAAACTGTTTTTT.

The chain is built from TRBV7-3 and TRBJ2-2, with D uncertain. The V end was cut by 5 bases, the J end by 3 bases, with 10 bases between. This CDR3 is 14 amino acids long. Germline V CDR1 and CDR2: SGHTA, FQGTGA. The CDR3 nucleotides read TGTGCCAGCAGCCTTCCAGACTACACCGGGGAGCTGTTTTTT. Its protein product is CASSLPDYTGELFF.

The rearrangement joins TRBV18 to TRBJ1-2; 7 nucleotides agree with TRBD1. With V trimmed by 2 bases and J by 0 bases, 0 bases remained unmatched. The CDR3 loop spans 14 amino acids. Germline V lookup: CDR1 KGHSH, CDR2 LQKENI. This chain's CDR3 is CASSPGQANYGYTF. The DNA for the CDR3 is TGTGCCAGCTCACCAGGACAGGCTAACTATGGCTACACCTTC.

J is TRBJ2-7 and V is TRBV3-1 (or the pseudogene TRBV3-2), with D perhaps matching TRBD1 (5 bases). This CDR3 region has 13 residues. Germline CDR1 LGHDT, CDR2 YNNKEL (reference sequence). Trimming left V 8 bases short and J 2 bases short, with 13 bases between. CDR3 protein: CASAREGAYEQYF. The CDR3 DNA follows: TGTGCCAGCGCCAGGGAAGGGGCCTACGAGCAGTACTTC.

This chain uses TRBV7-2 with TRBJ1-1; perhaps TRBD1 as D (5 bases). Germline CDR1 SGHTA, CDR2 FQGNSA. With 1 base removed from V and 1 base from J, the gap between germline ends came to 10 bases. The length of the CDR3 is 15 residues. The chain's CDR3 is CASSLDWGKNTEAFF. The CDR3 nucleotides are TGTGCCAGCAGCTTAGACTGGGGGAAGAACACTGAAGCTTTCTTT.

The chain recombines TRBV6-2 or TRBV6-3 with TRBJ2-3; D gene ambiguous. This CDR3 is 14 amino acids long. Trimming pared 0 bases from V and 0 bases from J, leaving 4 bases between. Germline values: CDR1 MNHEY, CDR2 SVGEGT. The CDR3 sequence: CASSYSRSTDTQYF. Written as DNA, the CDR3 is TGTGCCAGCAGTTACTCCCGAAGCACAGATACGCAGTATTTT.

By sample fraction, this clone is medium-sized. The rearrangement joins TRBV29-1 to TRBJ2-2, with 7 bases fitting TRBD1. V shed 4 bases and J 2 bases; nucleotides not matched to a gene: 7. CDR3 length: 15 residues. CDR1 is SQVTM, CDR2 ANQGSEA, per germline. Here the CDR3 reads CSVVDQGENTGELFF. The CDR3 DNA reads TGCAGCGTTGTGGATCAGGGGGAAAACACCGGGGAGCTGTTTTTT.

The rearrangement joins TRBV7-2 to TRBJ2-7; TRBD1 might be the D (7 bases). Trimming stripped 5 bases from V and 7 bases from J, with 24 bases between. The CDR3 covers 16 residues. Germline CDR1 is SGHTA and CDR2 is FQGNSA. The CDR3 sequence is CASSPSGGRRGVEQYF. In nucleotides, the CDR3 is TGTGCCAGCAGCCCATCAGGGGGGCGGCGAGGGGTAGAGCAGTACTTC.

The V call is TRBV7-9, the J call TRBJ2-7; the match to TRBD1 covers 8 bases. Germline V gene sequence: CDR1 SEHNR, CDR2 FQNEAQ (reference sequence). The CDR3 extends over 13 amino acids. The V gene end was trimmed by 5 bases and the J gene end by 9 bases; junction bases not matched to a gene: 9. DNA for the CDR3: TGTGCCAGCAGCAGGGACAGGCCCGATGGGCAGTACTTC. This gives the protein CASSRDRPDGQYF.

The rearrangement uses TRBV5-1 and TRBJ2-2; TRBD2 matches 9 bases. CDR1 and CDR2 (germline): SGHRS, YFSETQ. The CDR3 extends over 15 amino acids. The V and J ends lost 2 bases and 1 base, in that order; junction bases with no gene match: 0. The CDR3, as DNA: TGCGCCAGCAGCTTTAGCGGGGGGAACACCGGGGAGCTGTTTTTT. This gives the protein CASSFSGGNTGELFF.